Presented here are 11 T cell receptor beta chains from one specimen sequenced in a study of T cell repertoires in cytomegalovirus infection. TCRdb re-analysed the reads in MiXCR, keeping a single row per CDR3 protein. Altogether around 74,000 distinct CDR3 sequences are present, 3.7% being singletons, with the ten largest covering under 6%. Specimen: PBMCs. The source of these receptors is a human donor in good health (CMV status not recorded). Some clones in this sample may be carry-over from other donors' samples.

This clonotype was detected many times. V is TRBV13 and J is TRBJ2-1; 15 positions agree with TRBD2. The CDR3 extends over 19 amino acids. Unmatched junction bases numbered 19, after V lost 8 bases and J lost 8 bases. Germline CDR1 is PRHDT and CDR2 is FYEKMQ (reference sequence). The CDR3 region is CASLHSWTSGGGGEDEQFF. Here the CDR3 DNA reads TGTGCCAGCCTCCACTCGTGGACTAGCGGGGGGGGTGGAGAAGATGAGCAGTTCTTC.

This clonotype was seen more than once but under ten times. A single base separates this from a much larger clone, so it may be a read error. The chain carries TRBV10-2 and TRBJ2-1; D gene uncertain. The CDR3 consists of 12 residues. CDR1 WSHSY and CDR2 SAAADI come from the germline V gene. The CDR3 DNA follows: TGCGCCAGCGGTGATAGCCCTTTAGAGCAGTTCTTC. Protein sequence: CASGDSPLEQFF.

This clonotype was observed many times. The rearrangement uses TRBV6-2 or TRBV6-3 and TRBJ1-1; D uncertain. The germline gives CDR1 MNHEY, CDR2 SVGEGT. This CDR3 contains 14 residues. V was pared by 0 bases and J by 1 base, with 6 bases between. CDR3 sequence: CASSYSRGNTEAFF. The CDR3 region has the DNA TGTGCCAGCAGTTACTCGAGAGGGAACACTGAAGCTTTCTTT.

This clonotype was seen ten or more times. The rearrangement links TRBV7-2 to TRBJ2-7; possibly TRBD1 for D (5 bases). The CDR3 length is 14 residues. Trimming cost V 6 bases and J 2 bases, with 14 bases left between them. CDR1 is SGHTA and CDR2 is FQGNSA in the germline V gene. The CDR3 region is CASSRNQGPYEQYF. DNA of the CDR3: TGTGCCAGCAGTCGTAATCAGGGTCCCTACGAGCAGTACTTC.

This clonotype was counted many times. This chain links TRBV28 with TRBJ2-1; D is undetermined. V lost 1 base, J lost 5 bases, and 15 bases lay in between. The germline gives CDR1 MDHEN, CDR2 SYDVKM. CDR3 length: 16 residues. CDR3 sequence reads: CASSLLLSNAHNEQFF. In DNA, the CDR3 is TGTGCCAGCAGTTTATTACTCAGCAATGCTCACAATGAGCAGTTCTTC.

This clonotype was counted ten times or more. The chain recombines TRBV4-3 with TRBJ2-3; 10 bases are a match to TRBD1. CDR1 and CDR2 from the germline V gene are LGHNA and YSLEER. This CDR3 contains 16 residues. J was trimmed by 4 bases and V by 0 bases; bases with no gene match: 4. CDR3 coding DNA: TGCGCCAGCAGCCAAGATCCGGGACAGGGGTCAGATACGCAGTATTTT. Protein sequence: CASSQDPGQGSDTQYF.

The sample holds many counts of this clonotype. CDR3 nucleotides: TGTGCCAGCAGCTCACCACCCGTAGACTATGGCTACACCTTC. This codes for CASSSPPVDYGYTF. This chain links TRBV7-2 with TRBJ1-2, with D hard to call. V was shortened by 4 bases and J by 3 bases, with 12 bases between the two germline ends. CDR1 SGHTA and CDR2 FQGNSA come from the germline V gene. This CDR3 comprises 14 residues.

This clonotype came up many times. V and J are TRBV7-9 and TRBJ1-4, with a weak D call TRBD1 (5 bases). CDR3 length: 12 residues. Trimming left V 5 bases short and J 6 bases short, with 7 bases between. Per the germline V gene, CDR1 is SEHNR and CDR2 is FQNEAQ (reference sequence). The CDR3 nucleotides are TGTGCCAGCAGCCCCAGGGATGAAAAACTGTTTTTT. It yields the protein CASSPRDEKLFF.

This clonotype was detected ten times or more. The V and J genes are TRBV10-3 and TRBJ1-1; TRBD1 matches 7 bases. V dropped 7 bases and J dropped 3; count of bases not matched to a gene: 8. CDR1 and CDR2 from the germline V gene are ENHRY and SYGVKD. The CDR3 is made up of 14 amino acids. The CDR3 DNA reads TGTGCCATCAAAGACCGGGACAGAGACACTGAAGCTTTCTTT. Protein: CAIKDRDRDTEAFF.

This clonotype came up many times. The chain joins TRBV5-1 to TRBJ1-5; D unresolved. The ends were cut back, 4 bases at V and 7 bases at J, with 18 bases in the middle. The CDR3 contains 15 residues. CDR1 is SGHRS and CDR2 is YFSETQ in the germline V gene. The DNA of the CDR3 is TGCGCCAGCAGCCCCGGGTTCCTCAGCGGGCAGCCCCAGCATTTT. Its translation is CASSPGFLSGQPQHF.

The sample holds many counts of this clonotype. In nucleotides, the CDR3 is TGTGCCAGCAGCTTAGCGCGGGAGACCCAGTACTTC. Translated: CASSLARETQYF. This sequence joins TRBV7-2 and TRBJ2-5; D gene unclear. The V and J ends lost 0 bases and 5 bases respectively, with 4 bases between them. Germline V gene data show CDR1 as SGHTA and CDR2 as FQGNSA. CDR3 length: 12 residues.